Shown below are 13 T cell receptor beta chains from a single sample sequenced in a study of blood T cell repertoires in COVID-19. The assay was immunoSEQ multiplex PCR, and TCRdb's table has in-frame clones only and misses some. The table lists 110,000 to 150,000 clones, around 87% of them singletons, with more than 5% in the top ten. Input material: peripheral blood. All receptors derive from a human donor in a cohort sampled during active COVID-19.

The chain recombines TRBV7-9 with TRBJ2-2; D remains ambiguous. This CDR3 region has 16 residues. Germline V gene sequence: CDR1 SEHNR, CDR2 FQNEAQ (reference sequence). V lost 1 base to trimming and J lost 2 bases, with 11 bases between them. The DNA of the CDR3 is TGTGCCAGCAGCTTAGATCCTTCTACTAACACCGGGGAGCTGTTTTTT. Amino acid sequence: CASSLDPSTNTGELFF.

The chain combines TRBV2 with TRBJ2-3; perhaps TRBD1 as D (5 bases). Germline lookup yields CDR1 SNHLY and CDR2 FYNNEI. This CDR3 has 14 amino acids. Trimming took 3 bases from V and 0 from J, leaving 7 bases between them. In DNA, the CDR3 is TGTGCCAGCAGTGACCGACAGAGCACAGATACGCAGTATTTT. The encoded protein is CASSDRQSTDTQYF.

The rearrangement joins TRBV19 to TRBJ2-7; TRBD2 matches 8 bases. From germline, CDR1 is LNHDA and CDR2 SQIVND (reference sequence). Trimming removed 10 bases from V and 0 bases from J; junction bases left unmatched: 11. This CDR3 region has 15 residues. CDR3: CAIPPGGGSSYEQYF. The CDR3, as DNA: TGTGCCATCCCCCCGGGGGGGGGTAGCTCCTACGAGCAGTACTTC.

The V and J genes are TRBV4-1 and TRBJ1-2; the match to TRBD1 covers 9 bases. V shed 4 bases, J shed 6 bases, and the junction held 6 bases outside the gene matches. Germline lookup yields CDR1 MGHRA and CDR2 YSYEKL. The CDR3 loop spans 14 amino acids. The CDR3 DNA follows: TGCGCCAGCAGCCCAAAGGACAGGGGAGATGGCTACACCTTC. Translated: CASSPKDRGDGYTF.

The chain joins TRBV2 to TRBJ2-4; 11 nucleotides match TRBD2. Looked up from germline, CDR1 is SNHLY and CDR2 is FYNNEI. V lost 6 bases, J lost 0 bases, and 7 bases stayed unmatched. The CDR3 has 17 residues. The CDR3 DNA sequence: TGTGCCAGCAGCCCCGGACTAGCGGGTCTAGCCAAAAACATTCAGTACTTC. It translates to CASSPGLAGLAKNIQYF.

The rearrangement uses TRBV3-1 (or the pseudogene TRBV3-2) and TRBJ1-6; D gene uncertain. From germline, CDR1 is LGHDT and CDR2 YNNKEL (reference sequence). This CDR3 contains 14 residues. Deletions cut 1 base from V and 7 bases from J, with 8 bases between. CDR3 in DNA: TGTGCCAGCAGCCAAGCCGACTCAAATTCACCCCTCCACTTT. Protein product: CASSQADSNSPLHF.

This clone was seen once. The chain recombines TRBV5-1 with TRBJ2-7; D is unclear. Trimming took off 4 bases at V and 6 bases at J, with 8 bases between the two ends. CDR1 is SGHRS and CDR2 is YFSETQ in the germline V gene. This CDR3 comprises 11 residues. CDR3 loop: CASSTKPEQYF. CDR3 DNA: TGCGCCAGCAGCACTAAACCCGAGCAGTACTTC.

This clone has a handful of counts. The J gene is TRBJ2-1, the V gene TRBV15; TRBD2 aligns across 11 bases. Germline CDR1 and CDR2: LNHNV and YYDKDF (reference sequence). The length of the CDR3 is 17 residues. Trimming took 0 bases from V and 6 from J; bases not matched to a gene: 7. The CDR3 is CATSRDSGGAGVNEQFF. In DNA form, the CDR3 reads TGTGCCACCAGCAGAGATAGCGGGGGGGCGGGTGTCAATGAGCAGTTCTTC.

The chain has TRBV28 and TRBJ2-7; 7 bases match TRBD1. The CDR3 is 14 residues long. J was trimmed by 2 bases and V by 5 bases; bases with no gene match: 6. Germline V gene lookup returns CDR1 MDHEN and CDR2 SYDVKM. The CDR3 protein is CASSLGQAPYEQYF. The CDR3 nucleotides are TGTGCCAGCAGTCTTGGACAGGCTCCCTACGAGCAGTACTTC.

The CDR3 DNA reads TGTGCCAGCAACAGCCGCACAGGGGGCACAGATACGCAGTATTTT. Translated, it gives CASNSRTGGTDTQYF. The rearrangement links TRBV13 to TRBJ2-3; the match to TRBD1 covers 7 bases. Germline assignment: CDR1 PRHDT and CDR2 FYEKMQ (reference sequence). The V gene end was trimmed by 7 bases and the J gene end by 1 base; junction bases not matched to a gene: 8. CDR3 size: 15 residues.

V usage is TRBV2 and J usage is TRBJ1-1, with D perhaps TRBD1 (5 bases). CDR3 length: 15 residues. Per the germline V gene, CDR1 is SNHLY and CDR2 is FYNNEI. Deletions cut 1 base from V and 1 base from J, with 10 bases between. DNA for the CDR3: TGTGCCAGCAGTGAAGTAAGGCAGGGGAACACTGAAGCTTTCTTT. Its protein is CASSEVRQGNTEAFF.

The chain joins TRBV5-4 to TRBJ1-1, with D possibly being TRBD1 (6 bases). Germline-derived CDR1 and CDR2 are SGHNT and YYREEE (reference sequence). V was clipped by 4 bases and J by 5 bases, with 21 bases between them. The CDR3 is 16 amino acids. CDR3 in amino acids: CASSPGGWGQNTEAFF. Written as DNA, the CDR3 is TGTGCCAGCAGCCCGGGGGGATGGGGGCAGAATACTGAAGCTTTCTTT. The full variable domain, with the rest looked up from reference TRBV5-4 and TRBJ1-1, is ETGVTQSPTHLIKTRGQQVTLRCSSQSGHNTVSWYQQALGQGPQFIFQYYREEENGRGNFPPRFSGLQFPNYSSELNVNALELDDSALYLCASSPGGWGQNTEAFFGQGTRLTVV.

V usage is TRBV16 and J usage is TRBJ1-2; TRBD1 matches 10 bases. Trimming removed 1 base from V and 2 bases from J; junction bases left unmatched: 4. CDR1 KGHSY and CDR2 FQNENV come from the germline V gene. The CDR3 is made up of 16 amino acids. CDR3 in DNA: TGTGCCAGCAGCCAATTGGGGACAGGGGTAAACTATGGCTACACCTTC. Amino acid sequence: CASSQLGTGVNYGYTF.